One sample yielded the 30 T cell receptor beta chains listed below, sequenced in a study of blood T cell repertoires in COVID-19. Some clones are missing from TCRdb's copy, which holds only in-frame ones; the method was immunoSEQ multiplex PCR. The sample shows a few hundred thousand clones, around 86% of them seen only once. The specimen was peripheral blood. The receptors here all came from a man in his fifties or sixties with acute or convalescent COVID-19.

The J gene is TRBJ1-6, the V gene TRBV11-2, with D possibly being TRBD1 (6 bases). With 5 bases removed from V and 5 bases from J, the gap between germline ends came to 13 bases. The CDR3 runs to 15 residues. The V gene's germline CDR1 is SGHAT and CDR2 FQNNGV. The CDR3 region is CASSNRQANNSPLHF. DNA for the CDR3: TGTGCCAGCAGCAACCGACAGGCTAATAATTCACCCCTCCACTTT.

The CDR3 nucleotides read TGTGCCAGCCGACCACAGGGGACAGATACGCAGTATTTT. Protein sequence: CASRPQGTDTQYF. The chain carries TRBV6-4 and TRBJ2-3, with TRBD1 matching 7 bases. V shed 8 bases and J 3 bases; nucleotides not matched to a gene: 5. CDR1 is MRHNA, CDR2 SNTAGT, per germline. This CDR3 contains 13 residues.

DNA for the CDR3: TGTGCCAGCAGCGCCGGAGGTCCCACGGAGTATGGCTACACCTTC. This gives the protein CASSAGGPTEYGYTF. The rearrangement uses TRBV9 and TRBJ1-2; D not certain. V gave up 3 bases and J gave up 5 bases, with 17 bases separating them. There are 15 residues in the CDR3. Germline-derived CDR1 and CDR2 are SGDLS and YYNGEE. Full variable domain (rest looked up from reference TRBV9 and TRBJ1-2): DSGVTQTPKHLITATGQRVTLRCSPRSGDLSVYWYQQSLDQGLQFLIQYYNGEERAKGNILERFSAQQFPDLHSELNLSSLELGDSALYFCASSAGGPTEYGYTFGSGTRLTVV.

This chain joins TRBV12-3 or TRBV12-4 and TRBJ2-1; 8 nucleotides match TRBD2. V was clipped by 6 bases and J by 7 bases; unmatched bases: 5. The CDR3 covers 13 residues. The CDR3 bases are TGTGCCAGCAGCACCGGGGGGGCTAATGAGCAGTTCTTC. Its translation is CASSTGGANEQFF.

The chain carries TRBV5-1 and TRBJ1-3; unclear D gene. V was pared by 3 bases and J by 0 bases, with 10 bases between. Germline values: CDR1 SGHRS, CDR2 YFSETQ. The CDR3 totals 15 residues. Written as DNA, the CDR3 is TGCGCCAGCAGCTCGATCCAAGCCTCTGGAAACACCATATATTTT. Protein: CASSSIQASGNTIYF.

The chain couples TRBV7-9 to TRBJ1-1; no clear D gene. Trimming cost V 7 bases and J 1 base, with 13 bases left between them. This CDR3 has 14 residues. The germline gives CDR1 SEHNR, CDR2 FQNEAQ (reference sequence). The CDR3 DNA reads as TGTGCCAGCACCACCCCCGGGAGGAACACTGAAGCTTTCTTT. Translated, it gives CASTTPGRNTEAFF.

The V gene is TRBV6-5, the J gene TRBJ1-3; TRBD1 aligns across 7 bases. The V segment lost 5 bases and the J segment 3 bases; nucleotides outside the gene matches: 4. The CDR3 runs to 14 residues. The germline CDR1 and CDR2 sequences are MNHEY and SVGAGI. CDR3 sequence (DNA): TGTGCCAGCAGTAGGACAGGTTTTGGAAACACCATATATTTT. It codes for CASSRTGFGNTIYF.

The rearrangement links TRBV7-2 to TRBJ2-2, with a tentative D call TRBD1 (5 bases). The length of the CDR3 is 16 residues. The V and J ends lost 1 base and 1 base respectively, with 10 bases between them. Germline loops: CDR1 SGHTA, CDR2 FQGNSA. Written as DNA, the CDR3 is TGTGCCAGCAGCTTAGATCTCAGGGTGAACACCGGGGAGCTGTTTTTT. Translation gives CASSLDLRVNTGELFF.

The chain employs TRBV7-2 and TRBJ1-1; D gene ambiguous. The CDR3 length is 13 residues. Germline CDR1 is SGHTA and CDR2 is FQGNSA. V gave up 4 bases and J gave up 1 base, with 7 bases separating them. The CDR3 loop is CASSSTENTEAFF. In DNA, the CDR3 is TGTGCCAGCAGCTCAACAGAGAACACTGAAGCTTTCTTT.

This clone was counted a few times. V gene TRBV9 combines with J gene TRBJ2-6; no clear D gene. CDR1 is SGDLS and CDR2 is YYNGEE in the germline V gene. The CDR3 runs 15 residues. V was clipped by 3 bases and J by 2 bases, with 9 bases between them. The CDR3: CASSALPAGANVLTF. The CDR3 DNA sequence: TGTGCCAGCAGCGCCCTACCGGCTGGGGCCAACGTCCTGACTTTC. The whole variable domain, remainder taken from reference TRBV9 and TRBJ2-6, is DSGVTQTPKHLITATGQRVTLRCSPRSGDLSVYWYQQSLDQGLQFLIQYYNGEERAKGNILERFSAQQFPDLHSELNLSSLELGDSALYFCASSALPAGANVLTFGAGSRLTVL.

The rearrangement links TRBV29-1 to TRBJ1-4; D might be TRBD1 (5 bases). CDR3 length: 13 residues. V was clipped by 7 bases and J by 0 bases, with 9 bases between them. Germline loops: CDR1 SQVTM, CDR2 ANQGSEA. The CDR3 loop is CSARDSTNEKLFF. CDR3 DNA: TGCAGCGCCAGGGATTCAACTAATGAAAAACTGTTTTTT.

With respect to this clone: This specimen includes other DNA sequences encoding the same CDR3. The rearrangement links TRBV29-1 to TRBJ1-1; unclear D gene. CDR1 and CDR2 from the germline V gene are SQVTM and ANQGSEA. The CDR3 runs 10 residues. V was trimmed by 4 bases and J by 5 bases, leaving 5 bases between them. DNA for the CDR3: TGCAGCGTTGGCGGGACTGAAGCTTTCTTT. This gives the protein CSVGGTEAFF.

The chain employs TRBV6-5 and TRBJ2-7; 9 nucleotides agree with TRBD1. CDR1 is MNHEY and CDR2 is SVGAGI in the germline V gene. The V segment lost 4 bases and the J segment 4 bases; nucleotides outside the gene matches: 8. The CDR3 length is 15 residues. The CDR3 nucleotides are TGTGCCAGCAGTTCCCCCGGGACAGGGATATACGAGCAGTACTTC. It encodes CASSSPGTGIYEQYF.

The rearrangement uses TRBV27 and TRBJ1-6, with 7 nucleotides matching TRBD1. Looked up from germline, CDR1 is MNHEY and CDR2 is SMNVEV (reference sequence). This CDR3 is built from 16 residues. The trim removed 0 bases at V and 6 bases at J, leaving 5 bases unmatched. The CDR3 region has the DNA TGTGCCAGCAGTTTATCAGGGGGCGCGGGTAATTCACCCCTCCACTTT. Encoded protein: CASSLSGGAGNSPLHF.

The V and J genes are TRBV19 and TRBJ1-3, with a possible D match to TRBD1 (5 bases). The length of the CDR3 is 16 residues. Germline V lookup: CDR1 LNHDA, CDR2 SQIVND (reference sequence). Trimming shortened V by 10 bases and J by 0 bases, and 19 bases separated the two germline ends. CDR3 protein: CATKAGGSHSGNTIYF. CDR3 DNA: TGTGCCACAAAGGCCGGGGGGTCCCACTCTGGAAACACCATATATTTT.

The rearrangement links TRBV5-4 to TRBJ1-2, with D unresolved. The germline V gene encodes CDR1 SGHNT and CDR2 YYREEE (reference sequence). The ends were cut back, 5 bases at V and 5 bases at J, with 10 bases in the middle. The CDR3 length is 12 residues. This CDR3 reads CASRTQLYGYTF. The CDR3 DNA sequence: TGTGCCAGCAGGACACAGCTGTATGGCTACACCTTC.

The rearrangement uses TRBV11-2 and TRBJ2-7; no clear D. Trimming took off 7 bases at V and 3 bases at J, with 25 bases between the two ends. Germline loops: CDR1 SGHAT, CDR2 FQNNGV. The CDR3 spans 17 residues. CDR3 in DNA: TGTGCCAGCATTCCCCGGAGTTTTCGTCCGGATAACTACGAGCAGTACTTC. Translation gives CASIPRSFRPDNYEQYF.

The sample holds one count of this clone. This chain joins TRBV30 and TRBJ1-2, with D maybe TRBD1 (6 bases). Germline CDR1 reads GTSNPN; CDR2 reads SVGIG (reference sequence). Trimming took off 3 bases at V and 6 bases at J, with 23 bases between the two ends. This CDR3 comprises 16 residues. The CDR3 DNA reads as TGTGCCTGGAGGGTCCCTCAACAGGGCGGGCGGCATGGCTACACCTTC. It encodes CAWRVPQQGGRHGYTF.

This clone was seen just once. In DNA, the CDR3 is TGTGCCAGCAGCCAAGGGGGGAATCAGCCCCAGCATTTT. Translation: CASSQGGNQPQHF. This chain uses TRBV16 with TRBJ1-5, with D possibly being TRBD1 (5 bases). V lost 2 bases, J lost 4 bases, and 6 bases lay in between. The length of the CDR3 is 13 residues. Germline V gene sequence: CDR1 KGHSY, CDR2 FQNENV.

The V call is TRBV24-1, the J call TRBJ2-3; 7 bases are shared with TRBD2. After removal of 10 bases from V and 2 bases from J, the junction contained 2 bases not matched to a gene. The CDR3 covers 12 residues. Germline V gene sequence: CDR1 KGHDR, CDR2 SFDVKD. As DNA, the CDR3 is TGTGCCACGGGGGACTACACAGATACGCAGTATTTT. Protein sequence: CATGDYTDTQYF.

V usage is TRBV3-1 (or the pseudogene TRBV3-2) and J usage is TRBJ1-6, with 9 bases fitting TRBD1. V dropped 1 base and J dropped 13; count of bases not matched to a gene: 5. The CDR3 sequence is 14 residues long. Germline CDR1 LGHDT, CDR2 YNNKEL (reference sequence). The CDR3 sequence is CASSQGQGVAPLHF. In DNA form, the CDR3 reads TGTGCCAGCAGCCAAGGACAGGGGGTGGCCCCCCTCCACTTT.

The chain joins TRBV18 to TRBJ2-1; D is undetermined. Germline loops: CDR1 KGHSH, CDR2 LQKENI. With 3 bases removed from V and 3 bases from J, the gap between germline ends came to 9 bases. CDR3 size: 14 residues. CDR3: CASSPSRGYNEQFF. The CDR3 bases are TGTGCCAGCTCACCCTCGCGTGGCTACAATGAGCAGTTCTTC.

The J gene is TRBJ2-1, the V gene TRBV2, with 13 bases matching TRBD2. This CDR3 spans 15 amino acids. Trimming removed 6 bases from V and 6 bases from J; junction bases left unmatched: 5. CDR1 and CDR2 (germline): SNHLY, FYNNEI. The CDR3 reads CASSPGTSGANEQFF. CDR3 nucleotide sequence: TGTGCCAGCAGCCCGGGGACTAGCGGGGCCAATGAGCAGTTCTTC.

This sequence joins TRBV19 and TRBJ1-3, with unresolved D. Deletions cut 5 bases from V and 1 base from J, with 12 bases between. This CDR3 spans 15 amino acids. Germline V gene data show CDR1 as LNHDA and CDR2 as SQIVND (reference sequence). Here the CDR3 reads CASSDGSGSGNTIYF. CDR3 DNA sequence: TGTGCCAGTAGTGATGGATCGGGATCTGGAAACACCATATATTTT.

V is TRBV13 and J is TRBJ2-3; 12 bases match TRBD2. Germline V gene sequence: CDR1 PRHDT, CDR2 FYEKMQ (reference sequence). This CDR3 spans 15 amino acids. V was clipped by 5 bases and J by 8 bases; unmatched bases: 8. The CDR3 here is CASSLGASGGVTQYF. The CDR3 nucleotides read TGTGCCAGCAGCCTCGGGGCTAGCGGGGGGGTTACGCAGTATTTT.

The chain is built from TRBV18 and TRBJ1-1; the D gene is possibly TRBD1 (5 bases). CDR3 length equals 15 residues. The V gene lost 3 bases and the J gene lost 0 bases, with 11 bases spanning the gap. In germline, CDR1 is KGHSH, CDR2 LQKENI. This CDR3 reads CASSPPRGLNTEAFF. CDR3 DNA: TGTGCCAGCTCACCTCCTCGGGGGTTGAACACTGAAGCTTTCTTT.

The CDR3 coding sequence is TGTGCCATCAGTCCCGGGACAGGGGACCCTGGAAACACCATATATTTT. Translating gives CAISPGTGDPGNTIYF. The J gene is TRBJ1-3, the V gene TRBV10-3; the match to TRBD1 covers 10 bases. Germline loops: CDR1 ENHRY, CDR2 SYGVKD. This CDR3 has 16 residues. The ends lost 5 bases at V and 2 bases at J; junction bases unmatched: 6.

The V and J genes are TRBV5-1 and TRBJ1-1; D not certain. Trimming took off 4 bases at V and 3 bases at J, with 10 bases between the two ends. Germline loops: CDR1 SGHRS, CDR2 YFSETQ. The CDR3 consists of 13 residues. The CDR3 sequence is CASSQAPDTEAFF. CDR3 DNA sequence: TGCGCCAGCAGCCAGGCCCCGGACACTGAAGCTTTCTTT.

The chain joins TRBV5-4 to TRBJ2-7; TRBD2 is a possible D gene (6 bases). The germline CDR1 and CDR2 sequences are SGHNT and YYREEE (reference sequence). This CDR3 has 15 residues. Trimming removed 0 bases from V and 6 bases from J, with 16 bases in between. The CDR3, as DNA: TGTGCCAGCAGCTTGGCCCGGTTTGGGGGGACCGAGCAGTACTTC. Its translation is CASSLARFGGTEQYF.

V usage is TRBV6-6 and J usage is TRBJ1-5; TRBD1 is a possible D gene (6 bases). CDR1 and CDR2 (germline): MNHNY, SVGAGI (reference sequence). V lost 6 bases to trimming and J lost 4 bases, with 19 bases between them. This CDR3 contains 16 residues. The CDR3 here is CASSPQRRGQNQPQHF. In nucleotides, the CDR3 is TGTGCCAGCAGCCCCCAGCGGCGGGGGCAAAATCAGCCCCAGCATTTT.